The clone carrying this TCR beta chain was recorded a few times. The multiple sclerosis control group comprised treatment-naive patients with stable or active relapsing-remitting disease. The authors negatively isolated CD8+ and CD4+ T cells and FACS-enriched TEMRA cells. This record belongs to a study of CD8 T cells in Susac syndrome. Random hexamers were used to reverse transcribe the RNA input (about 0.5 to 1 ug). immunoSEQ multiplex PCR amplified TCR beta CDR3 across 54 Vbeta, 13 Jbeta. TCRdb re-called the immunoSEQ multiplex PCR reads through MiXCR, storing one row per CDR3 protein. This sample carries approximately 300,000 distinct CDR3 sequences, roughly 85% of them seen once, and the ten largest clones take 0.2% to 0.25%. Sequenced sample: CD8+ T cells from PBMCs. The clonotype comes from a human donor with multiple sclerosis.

The CDR3 spells CASSLHSAREQFF. The CDR3 bases are TGTGCCAGCAGTCTTCATTCTGCGAGGGAGCAGTTCTTC. This chain joins TRBV6-2 or TRBV6-3 and TRBJ2-1; no firm D call. Trimming took off 5 bases at V and 10 bases at J, with 15 bases between the two ends. The CDR3 is 13 residues long. Germline-derived CDR1 and CDR2 are MNHEY and SVGEGT.